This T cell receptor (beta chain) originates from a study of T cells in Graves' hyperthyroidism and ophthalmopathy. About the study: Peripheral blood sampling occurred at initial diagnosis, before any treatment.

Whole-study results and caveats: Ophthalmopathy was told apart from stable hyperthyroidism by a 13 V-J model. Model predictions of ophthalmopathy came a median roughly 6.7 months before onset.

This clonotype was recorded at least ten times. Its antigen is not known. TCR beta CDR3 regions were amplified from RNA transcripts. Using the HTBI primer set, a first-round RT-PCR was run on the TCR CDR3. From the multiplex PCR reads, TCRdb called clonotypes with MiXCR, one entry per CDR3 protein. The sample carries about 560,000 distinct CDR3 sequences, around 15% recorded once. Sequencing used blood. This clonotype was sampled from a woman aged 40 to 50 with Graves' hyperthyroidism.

As DNA, the CDR3 is TGTGCCAGCAGCTCCCGGGAGGAACCTGGCTATGGCTACACCTTC. Encoded protein: CASSSREEPGYGYTF. The chain links TRBV3-1 to TRBJ1-2; D is undetermined. From germline, CDR1 is LGHDT and CDR2 YNNKEL (reference sequence). Trimming removed 5 bases from V and 4 bases from J, with 17 bases in between. The CDR3 covers 15 residues.